Listed below are T cell receptor beta chains from one sample, sequenced in a study of shared clonotypes between healthy human individuals. This table comes from immunoSEQ multiplex PCR, and its TCRdb copy is limited to in-frame clones, with some not included. The sample includes 2.3 million or so clones, over 90% seen only once; the top ten take 0.35% to 0.5%. Sequenced sample: naive CD4+ T cells from PBMCs. The source of these receptors is a man between 18 and 29 years old in good health. Some clones in this sample may be carry-over from other donors' samples. The CDR3 runs from the conserved cysteine through the conserved F or W. The D gene is left open where the match is weak. Where a row states a size, it is once, few, many or the class of an expanded clone; other rows omit it.

V gene: TRBV9
D gene: TRBD2
J gene: TRBJ2-1
clone size: -
CDR3 protein: CASSPRVSGRDEQFF
CDR3 DNA: TGTGCCAGCAGCCCCCGCGTTAGCGGGAGGGATGAGCAGTTCTTC

V gene: TRBV14
D gene: TRBD2
J gene: TRBJ2-3
clone size: once
CDR3 protein: CASSQGRGSGSTDTQYF
CDR3 DNA: TGTGCCAGCAGCCAAGGACGGGGTAGCGGGAGCACAGATACGCAGTATTTT

V gene: TRBV5-6
D gene: TRBD2
J gene: TRBJ2-1
clone size: -
CDR3 protein: CASSQTSGSMNEQFF
CDR3 DNA: TGTGCCAGCAGCCAGACTAGCGGGAGTATGAATGAGCAGTTCTTC

V gene: TRBV7-9
D gene: -
J gene: TRBJ2-5
clone size: -
CDR3 protein: CASSLGWAYQETQYF
CDR3 DNA: TGTGCCAGCAGCTTAGGGTGGGCCTACCAAGAGACCCAGTACTTC

V gene: TRBV7-9
D gene: TRBD1
J gene: TRBJ2-7
clone size: -
CDR3 protein: CASSLRQGAPPFSYEQYF
CDR3 DNA: TGTGCCAGCAGCCTACGACAGGGGGCCCCCCCCTTCTCCTACGAGCAGTACTTC

V gene: TRBV28
D gene: -
J gene: TRBJ2-1
clone size: -
CDR3 protein: CASTIGGAGSYNEQFF
CDR3 DNA: TGTGCCAGCACCATTGGGGGCGCTGGCTCCTACAATGAGCAGTTCTTC

V gene: TRBV6-5
D gene: -
J gene: TRBJ1-2
clone size: -
CDR3 protein: CASSTYRGYGYTF
CDR3 DNA: TGTGCCAGCAGTACTTATAGGGGCTATGGCTACACCTTC

V gene: TRBV28
D gene: -
J gene: TRBJ2-7
clone size: -
CDR3 protein: CASSLESSEQYF
CDR3 DNA: TGTGCCAGCAGTTTGGAGTCGTCCGAGCAGTACTTC

V gene: TRBV27
D gene: TRBD2
J gene: TRBJ2-7
clone size: -
CDR3 protein: CASSSFGGGSYEQYF
CDR3 DNA: TGTGCCAGCAGTTCCTTCGGGGGAGGGTCCTACGAGCAGTACTTC

V gene: TRBV2
D gene: -
J gene: TRBJ2-3
clone size: -
CDR3 protein: CASISASPTDTQYF
CDR3 DNA: TGTGCCAGCATATCAGCGTCACCCACAGATACGCAGTATTTT

V gene: TRBV13
D gene: TRBD2
J gene: TRBJ2-1
clone size: -
CDR3 protein: CASSLGPFQLAGNRRYNEQFF
CDR3 DNA: TGTGCCAGCAGCTTAGGGCCTTTCCAACTAGCGGGAAATCGTAGGTACAATGAGCAGTTCTTC

V gene: TRBV7-9
D gene: TRBD2
J gene: TRBJ2-7
clone size: -
CDR3 protein: CASSLVGSGRHYEQYF
CDR3 DNA: TGTGCCAGCAGCTTAGTTGGTAGCGGGAGGCACTACGAGCAGTACTTC

V gene: TRBV27
D gene: -
J gene: TRBJ1-5
clone size: -
CDR3 protein: CASWPLGSNQPQHF
CDR3 DNA: TGTGCCAGCTGGCCTCTCGGTAGCAATCAGCCCCAGCATTTT

V gene: TRBV13
D gene: TRBD2
J gene: TRBJ2-4
clone size: -
CDR3 protein: CASGNRLAGGATKNIQYF
CDR3 DNA: TGTGCCAGCGGGAACAGACTAGCGGGAGGGGCTACCAAAAACATTCAGTACTTC

V gene: TRBV7-3
D gene: -
J gene: TRBJ2-3
clone size: -
CDR3 protein: CASSQGAIQTQYF
CDR3 DNA: TGTGCCAGCAGCCAGGGAGCGATTCAAACGCAGTATTTT

V gene: TRBV7-3
D gene: -
J gene: TRBJ2-6
clone size: -
CDR3 protein: CASSKHSSGANVLTF
CDR3 DNA: TGTGCCAGCAGCAAGCACAGCTCTGGGGCCAACGTCCTGACTTTC

V gene: TRBV7-9
D gene: -
J gene: TRBJ1-1
clone size: -
CDR3 protein: CASSLMGLGGHGFFF
CDR3 DNA: TGTGCCAGCAGCTTAATGGGGCTGGGCGGACACGGATTTTTCTTT

V gene: TRBV28
D gene: TRBD2
J gene: TRBJ2-5
clone size: -
CDR3 protein: CASSESPGGVETQYF
CDR3 DNA: TGTGCCAGCAGTGAGTCCCCCGGGGGGGTCGAGACCCAGTACTTC

V gene: TRBV20-1
D gene: -
J gene: TRBJ2-4
clone size: -
CDR3 protein: CSPVKNIQYF
CDR3 DNA: TGCAGCCCCGTAAAAAACATTCAGTACTTC

V gene: TRBV5-4
D gene: -
J gene: TRBJ2-7
clone size: few
CDR3 protein: CASSLGDEQYF
CDR3 DNA: TGTGCCAGCAGCTTGGGGGACGAGCAGTACTTC

V gene: TRBV18
D gene: -
J gene: TRBJ1-2
clone size: -
CDR3 protein: CASSRNRVEGYTF
CDR3 DNA: TGTGCCAGCTCACGAAACAGGGTGGAGGGCTACACCTTC

V gene: TRBV30
D gene: TRBD2
J gene: TRBJ2-3
clone size: -
CDR3 protein: CAWSVRLAGRTDTQYF
CDR3 DNA: TGTGCCTGGAGTGTACGACTAGCGGGTAGGACAGATACGCAGTATTTT

V gene: TRBV7-2
D gene: TRBD1
J gene: TRBJ2-7
clone size: -
CDR3 protein: CASSFGPGQGQEQYF
CDR3 DNA: TGTGCCAGCAGCTTCGGACCGGGACAGGGGCAAGAGCAGTACTTC

V gene: TRBV4-1
D gene: -
J gene: TRBJ1-2
clone size: -
CDR3 protein: CASSPSMQLYGYTF
CDR3 DNA: TGCGCCAGCAGCCCCTCTATGCAGCTCTATGGCTACACCTTC

V gene: TRBV4-3
D gene: TRBD2
J gene: TRBJ2-3
clone size: -
CDR3 protein: CASSTRLAGVADTQYF
CDR3 DNA: TGCGCCAGCAGCACACGACTAGCGGGAGTGGCAGATACGCAGTATTTT

V gene: TRBV9
D gene: TRBD1
J gene: TRBJ1-2
clone size: -
CDR3 protein: CASSEGTGKNYGYTF
CDR3 DNA: TGTGCCAGCAGCGAGGGGACAGGAAAGAACTATGGCTACACCTTC

V gene: TRBV4-2
D gene: TRBD1
J gene: TRBJ1-4
clone size: -
CDR3 protein: CASSQRRGPANEKLFF
CDR3 DNA: TGTGCCAGCAGCCAACGCAGGGGGCCAGCTAATGAAAAACTGTTTTTT

V gene: TRBV7-2
D gene: -
J gene: TRBJ2-7
clone size: -
CDR3 protein: CASKDPISYEQYF
CDR3 DNA: TGTGCCAGCAAGGACCCCATCTCCTACGAGCAGTACTTC

V gene: TRBV5-1
D gene: -
J gene: TRBJ2-2
clone size: -
CDR3 protein: CASSLDPGTPGELFF
CDR3 DNA: TGCGCCAGCAGCTTAGATCCCGGGACCCCGGGGGAGCTGTTTTTT

V gene: TRBV15
D gene: -
J gene: TRBJ1-4
clone size: -
CDR3 protein: CATSRARTDGEKLFF
CDR3 DNA: TGTGCCACCAGCAGAGCCAGGACGGACGGTGAAAAACTGTTTTTT

V gene: TRBV5-5
D gene: TRBD2
J gene: TRBJ2-2
clone size: -
CDR3 protein: CASSQGLAENTGELFF
CDR3 DNA: TGTGCCAGCAGCCAAGGACTAGCGGAGAACACCGGGGAGCTGTTTTTT

V gene: TRBV6-5
D gene: TRBD1
J gene: TRBJ1-1
clone size: -
CDR3 protein: CASSVPGQGNTEAFF
CDR3 DNA: TGTGCCAGCAGTGTCCCGGGACAGGGGAACACTGAAGCTTTCTTT

V gene: TRBV10-3
D gene: -
J gene: TRBJ2-1
clone size: -
CDR3 protein: CAASPGADEQFF
CDR3 DNA: TGTGCCGCCTCCCCGGGGGCCGATGAGCAGTTCTTC

V gene: TRBV5-1
D gene: -
J gene: TRBJ1-5
clone size: -
CDR3 protein: CASSLEGGISNQPQHF
CDR3 DNA: TGCGCCAGCAGCTTGGAGGGGGGGATCAGCAATCAGCCCCAGCATTTT

V gene: TRBV5-4
D gene: -
J gene: TRBJ2-7
clone size: -
CDR3 protein: CASSDPVSSYEQYF
CDR3 DNA: TGTGCCAGCAGCGATCCGGTGAGCTCCTACGAGCAGTACTTC

V gene: TRBV5-5
D gene: -
J gene: TRBJ1-5
clone size: once
CDR3 protein: CASSTGPTSQPQHF
CDR3 DNA: TGTGCCAGCAGCACCGGGCCCACGAGCCAGCCCCAGCATTTT

V gene: TRBV30
D gene: -
J gene: TRBJ2-7
clone size: -
CDR3 protein: CAWNIKAGAETREQYF
CDR3 DNA: TGTGCCTGGAATATCAAGGCCGGGGCCGAAACACGCGAGCAGTACTTC

V gene: TRBV14
D gene: TRBD1
J gene: TRBJ1-2
clone size: -
CDR3 protein: CASSLAWTGGNYGYTF
CDR3 DNA: TGTGCCAGCAGCCTTGCATGGACAGGGGGTAACTATGGCTACACCTTC

V gene: TRBV12-2
D gene: -
J gene: TRBJ1-5
clone size: -
CDR3 protein: CARQTSGGNQPQHF
CDR3 DNA: TGTGCAAGACAAACCTCCGGAGGCAATCAGCCCCAGCATTTT

V gene: TRBV21-1
D gene: -
J gene: TRBJ2-1
clone size: -
CDR3 protein: CASSGQLLSGTRFF
CDR3 DNA: TGTGCCAGCAGCGGCCAGCTCCTAAGCGGGACTCGGTTCTTC

V gene: TRBV11-3
D gene: -
J gene: TRBJ2-7
clone size: -
CDR3 protein: CASSPGGPSSYEQYF
CDR3 DNA: TGTGCCAGCAGCCCCGGGGGGCCAAGCTCCTACGAGCAGTACTTC

V gene: TRBV13
D gene: -
J gene: TRBJ2-7
clone size: -
CDR3 protein: CASSLWGYEQYF
CDR3 DNA: TGTGCCAGCAGCTTATGGGGCTACGAGCAGTACTTC

V gene: TRBV25-1
D gene: -
J gene: TRBJ2-5
clone size: -
CDR3 protein: CASRPPGIETQYF
CDR3 DNA: TGTGCCAGCAGACCGCCAGGGATTGAGACCCAGTACTTC

V gene: TRBV28
D gene: TRBD1
J gene: TRBJ1-5
clone size: -
CDR3 protein: CASSTTGDNQPQHF
CDR3 DNA: TGTGCCAGCAGCACAACAGGGGACAATCAGCCCCAGCATTTT

V gene: TRBV4-2
D gene: -
J gene: TRBJ2-5
clone size: once
CDR3 protein: CASSFDAGRSRETQYF
CDR3 DNA: TGTGCCAGCAGCTTCGATGCGGGAAGGAGTAGAGAGACCCAGTACTTC

V gene: TRBV11-3
D gene: -
J gene: TRBJ2-1
clone size: -
CDR3 protein: CASSFMPDNNEQFF
CDR3 DNA: TGTGCCAGCAGCTTTATGCCGGATAACAATGAGCAGTTCTTC

V gene: TRBV6-6
D gene: -
J gene: TRBJ1-5
clone size: -
CDR3 protein: CASSYSKLNQPQHF
CDR3 DNA: TGTGCCAGCAGTTACTCGAAACTTAATCAGCCCCAGCATTTT

V gene: TRBV9
D gene: -
J gene: TRBJ2-1
clone size: -
CDR3 protein: CASSWGLSYIESNYNEQFF
CDR3 DNA: TGTGCCAGCAGCTGGGGTCTCTCCTATATAGAATCAAACTACAATGAGCAGTTCTTC

V gene: TRBV7-2
D gene: -
J gene: TRBJ1-4
clone size: -
CDR3 protein: CASRLLPTNEKLFF
CDR3 DNA: TGTGCCAGCAGATTACTCCCCACTAATGAAAAACTGTTTTTT

V gene: TRBV27
D gene: TRBD1
J gene: TRBJ1-2
clone size: -
CDR3 protein: CASSLFRDSYGYTF
CDR3 DNA: TGTGCCAGCAGTCTATTCCGGGACAGCTATGGCTACACCTTC

V gene: TRBV11-2
D gene: TRBD1
J gene: TRBJ1-1
clone size: -
CDR3 protein: CASSRGQGNTEAFF
CDR3 DNA: TGTGCCAGCAGCAGGGGACAGGGGAACACTGAAGCTTTCTTT

V gene: TRBV6-5
D gene: -
J gene: TRBJ1-1
clone size: -
CDR3 protein: CASSPGQIMNTEAFF
CDR3 DNA: TGTGCCAGCAGCCCGGGACAAATTATGAACACTGAAGCTTTCTTT

V gene: TRBV13
D gene: -
J gene: TRBJ1-6
clone size: -
CDR3 protein: CASNPRGVGSPLHF
CDR3 DNA: TGTGCCAGCAACCCACGAGGGGTCGGTTCACCCCTCCACTTT

V gene: TRBV20-1
D gene: -
J gene: TRBJ2-1
clone size: -
CDR3 protein: CSARGLEQFF
CDR3 DNA: TGCAGTGCTAGAGGACTTGAGCAGTTCTTC

V gene: TRBV4-2
D gene: -
J gene: TRBJ1-1
clone size: -
CDR3 protein: CASSQESPPEAFF
CDR3 DNA: TGTGCCAGCAGCCAAGAGTCTCCCCCTGAAGCTTTCTTT

V gene: TRBV18
D gene: TRBD1
J gene: TRBJ2-7
clone size: -
CDR3 protein: CASSPRRDRDAEQYF
CDR3 DNA: TGTGCCAGCTCACCACGGCGGGACAGGGATGCCGAGCAGTACTTC

V gene: TRBV7-3
D gene: -
J gene: TRBJ2-3
clone size: -
CDR3 protein: CASSVGQPDTQYF
CDR3 DNA: TGTGCCAGCAGCGTTGGACAGCCAGATACGCAGTATTTT

V gene: TRBV11-3
D gene: -
J gene: TRBJ2-1
clone size: -
CDR3 protein: CASSKPGESYNEQFF
CDR3 DNA: TGTGCCAGCAGTAAACCAGGAGAATCCTACAATGAGCAGTTCTTC

V gene: TRBV5-1
D gene: -
J gene: TRBJ1-4
clone size: -
CDR3 protein: CASSSGQEGYGNEKLFF
CDR3 DNA: TGCGCCAGCAGCTCGGGGCAGGAGGGCTACGGTAATGAAAAACTGTTTTTT